This T cell receptor (beta chain) was recovered during a study of T-cell memory formation after mild COVID-19. With constant-segment primers, 5'RACE yielded cDNA libraries of TCR alpha and TCR beta that carried sample barcodes and UMIs. TCRdb fed the 5' RACE reads into MiXCR, producing one record per CDR3 protein. The sample lists 250,000 to 300,000 distinct CDR3 sequences; approximately 15% were seen once. This clonotype was recorded a few times. Its cognate antigen is unknown. Findings of the study overall: The finding that pre-infection memory included some responding clones suggested that cross-reactive memory joined. Among contracting clones, CD4+ were mainly CM/EM and CD8+ enriched in EMRA. Second-wave clones that peaked on day 37 lacked confirmed SARS-CoV-2 specificity.

The sequence was collected from a man younger than 35 who had mild COVID-19 (a few samples of this study predate the infection). Cell type and time point are not known. Source material: PBMCs or a T cell subset sorted from them (not recorded which).

CDR3 in DNA: TGTGCCAGCAGCCAGGGGCTAGCGGGGGGGAGGACGGAGACCCAGTACTTC. It codes for CASSQGLAGGRTETQYF. The chain carries TRBV5-5 and TRBJ2-5, with 12 bases lining up with TRBD2. CDR1 is SGHKS and CDR2 is YYEKEE in the germline V gene (reference sequence). The CDR3 runs 17 residues. V lost 4 bases to trimming and J lost 5 bases; unmatched junction nucleotides: 12.